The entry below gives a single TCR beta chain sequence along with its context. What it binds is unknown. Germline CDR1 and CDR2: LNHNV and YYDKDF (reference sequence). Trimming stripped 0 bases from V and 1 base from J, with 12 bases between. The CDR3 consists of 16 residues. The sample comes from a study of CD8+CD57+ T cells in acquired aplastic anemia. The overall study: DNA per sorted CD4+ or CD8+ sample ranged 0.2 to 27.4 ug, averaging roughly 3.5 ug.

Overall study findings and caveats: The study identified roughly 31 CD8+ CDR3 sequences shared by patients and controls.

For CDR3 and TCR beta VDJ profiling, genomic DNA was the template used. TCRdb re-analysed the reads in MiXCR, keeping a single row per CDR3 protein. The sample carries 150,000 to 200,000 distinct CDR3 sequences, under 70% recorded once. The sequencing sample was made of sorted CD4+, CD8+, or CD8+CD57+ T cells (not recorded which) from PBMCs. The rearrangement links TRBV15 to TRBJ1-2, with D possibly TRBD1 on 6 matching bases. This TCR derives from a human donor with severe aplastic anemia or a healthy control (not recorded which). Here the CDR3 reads CATSRDRQDYNYGYTF. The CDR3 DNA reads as TGTGCCACCAGCAGAGATCGACAGGATTATAACTATGGCTACACCTTC.